Shown below are 4 T cell receptor beta chains from a single sample sequenced in a study of a mutant IDH1 vaccine in newly diagnosed glioma. TCRdb keeps only in-frame clones here, not all; method: immunoSEQ multiplex PCR. The sample yields 30,000 to 35,000 clones, around 85% seen once. These receptors lack a known antigen. The time point here: week 5, during vaccination. Topical imiquimod accompanied each vaccine dose, which consisted of 300 ug of mutant IDH1 20-mer peptide. The starting material was PBMCs, obtained from a glioma patient whose treatment included an IDH1 peptide vaccine. The receptors derive from a man between 25 and 39 years old with glioma.

The rearrangement joins TRBV6-1 to TRBJ1-6; D perhaps matches TRBD1 (5 bases). In germline, CDR1 is MNHNS, CDR2 SASEGT. V was cut by 5 bases and J by 3 bases, with 8 bases left in between. The CDR3 loop spans 14 amino acids. In DNA, the CDR3 is TGTGCCAGCAGTCCGGGACTCTATAATTCACCCCTCCACTTT. Its protein is CASSPGLYNSPLHF.

This clone was found once. The V gene is TRBV7-9, the J gene TRBJ2-2, with a weak D call TRBD2 (6 bases). The CDR3 covers 16 residues. Germline-derived CDR1 and CDR2 are SEHNR and FQNEAQ (reference sequence). With 2 bases removed from V and 6 bases from J, the gap between germline ends came to 16 bases. The CDR3 loop is CASSLSFGGAAGELFF. CDR3 DNA sequence: TGTGCCAGCAGCTTAAGTTTCGGGGGAGCGGCCGGGGAGCTGTTTTTT.

This clone appeared a few times. J is TRBJ1-1 and V is TRBV4-1; TRBD1 is a possible D gene (5 bases). V lost 0 bases and J 0 bases, leaving 8 bases between the germline ends. Germline V gives CDR1 MGHRA, CDR2 YSYEKL. The CDR3 loop spans 15 amino acids. CDR3 amino acids: CASSQETGVNTEAFF. CDR3 sequence (DNA): TGCGCCAGCAGCCAAGAGACGGGGGTGAACACTGAAGCTTTCTTT.

This chain connects TRBV29-1 to TRBJ2-1, with a weak D call TRBD2 (6 bases). The CDR3 is 16 amino acids. The germline gives CDR1 SQVTM, CDR2 ANQGSEA. The V gene lost 5 bases and the J gene lost 6 bases, with 23 bases spanning the gap. The CDR3: CSVWGEETLGFNEQFF. The CDR3 DNA follows: TGCAGCGTTTGGGGGGAAGAGACTCTGGGGTTCAATGAGCAGTTCTTC.